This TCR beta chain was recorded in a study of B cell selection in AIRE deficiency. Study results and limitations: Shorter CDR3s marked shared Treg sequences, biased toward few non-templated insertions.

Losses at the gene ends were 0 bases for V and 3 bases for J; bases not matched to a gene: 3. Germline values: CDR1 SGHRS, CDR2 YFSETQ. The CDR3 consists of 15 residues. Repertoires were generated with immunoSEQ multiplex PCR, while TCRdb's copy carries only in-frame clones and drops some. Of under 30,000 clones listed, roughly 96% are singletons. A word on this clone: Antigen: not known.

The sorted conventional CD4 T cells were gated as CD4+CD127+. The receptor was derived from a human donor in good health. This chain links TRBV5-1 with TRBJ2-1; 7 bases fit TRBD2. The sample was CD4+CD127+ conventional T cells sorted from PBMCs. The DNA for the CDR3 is TGCGCCAGCAGCTTGGCTCTAGCGGACTACAATGAGCAGTTCTTC. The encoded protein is CASSLALADYNEQFF.